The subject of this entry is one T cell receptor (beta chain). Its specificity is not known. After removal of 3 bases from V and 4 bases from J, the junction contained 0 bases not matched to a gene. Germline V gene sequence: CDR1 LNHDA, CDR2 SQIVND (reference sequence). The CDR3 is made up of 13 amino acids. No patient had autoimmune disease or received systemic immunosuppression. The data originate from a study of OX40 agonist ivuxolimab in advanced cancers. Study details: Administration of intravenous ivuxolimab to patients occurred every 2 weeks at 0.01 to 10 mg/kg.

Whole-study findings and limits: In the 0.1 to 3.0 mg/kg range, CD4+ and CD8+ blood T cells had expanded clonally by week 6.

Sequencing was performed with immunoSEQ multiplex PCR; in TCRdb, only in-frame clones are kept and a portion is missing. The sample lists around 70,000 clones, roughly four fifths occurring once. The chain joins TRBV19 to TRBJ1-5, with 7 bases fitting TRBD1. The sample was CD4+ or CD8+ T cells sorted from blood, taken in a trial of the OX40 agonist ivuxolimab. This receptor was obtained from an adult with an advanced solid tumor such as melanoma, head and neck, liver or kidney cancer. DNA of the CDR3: TGTGCCAGTAGTATGACAGGGAATCAGCCCCAGCATTTT. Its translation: CASSMTGNQPQHF.